These 9 T cell receptor beta chains came from one sample sequenced in a study of cytomegalovirus exposure and HLA in healthy donors. The PCR had 60 Vbeta and 13 Jbeta primers. Using immunoSEQ multiplex PCR, the repertoire was profiled, and TCRdb retains in-frame clones only, with some absent. The table shows 90,000 to 100,000 clones, with 77% occurring only once. Input material: PBMCs. The receptors here all came from a female donor in good health and CMV-seronegative.

The V and J genes are TRBV14 and TRBJ2-3; D gene uncertain. The germline V gene encodes CDR1 SGHDN and CDR2 FVKESK. CDR3 size: 13 residues. V was trimmed by 4 bases and J by 2 bases, leaving 7 bases between them. The DNA of the CDR3 is TGTGCCAGCAGCCGGGCGAACACAGATACGCAGTATTTT. Amino acids: CASSRANTDTQYF.

The chain joins TRBV5-4 to TRBJ2-2; 12 bases match TRBD2. V was clipped by 3 bases and J by 7 bases; unmatched bases: 1. CDR1 is SGHNT, CDR2 YYREEE, per germline (reference sequence). CDR3 length equals 14 residues. CDR3 coding DNA: TGTGCCAGCAGCTGGACTAGCGGGGACGGGGAGCTGTTTTTT. This gives the protein CASSWTSGDGELFF.

This chain connects TRBV11-3 to TRBJ2-2, with 7 bases fitting TRBD2. The CDR3 contains 17 residues. In germline, CDR1 is SGHNT, CDR2 YENEEA. J lost 6 bases, V lost 5 bases, and 15 bases had no gene match. The CDR3 DNA reads TGTGCCAGCAGCCGTCGCGGGGGACTCAATAACGCCGGGGAGCTGTTTTTT. Translated: CASSRRGGLNNAGELFF.

This chain connects TRBV18 to TRBJ1-2, with D uncertain. Germline CDR1 is KGHSH and CDR2 is LQKENI. This CDR3 spans 14 amino acids. Trimming removed 3 bases from V and 4 bases from J, with 12 bases in between. The CDR3 DNA reads as TGTGCCAGCTCACCCGGGAGGGATACCTATGGCTACACCTTC. Encoded protein: CASSPGRDTYGYTF.

This chain uses TRBV28 with TRBJ2-5; TRBD2 aligns across 8 bases. J lost 11 bases, V lost 3 bases, and 23 bases had no gene match. The germline V gene has CDR1 MDHEN and CDR2 SYDVKM. The CDR3 runs to 18 residues. This chain's CDR3 is CASSFPFWSGSAPREQYF. The CDR3, as DNA: TGTGCCAGCAGTTTTCCCTTTTGGAGCGGGAGTGCCCCAAGGGAGCAGTACTTC.

The rearrangement joins TRBV25-1 to TRBJ2-7; weak D call: TRBD2 (5 bases). This CDR3 is 15 amino acids long. Between the trimmed V and J ends, which lost 2 bases and 6 bases, there was a span of 17 bases. The germline V gene has CDR1 MGHDK and CDR2 SYGVNS. CDR3 sequence (DNA): TGTGCCAGCAGTGAACGGCGGGTTCTGCGGGTCGAGCAGTACTTC. It specifies CASSERRVLRVEQYF.

This rearrangement joins TRBV18 to TRBJ2-3; 7 positions agree with TRBD2. Germline V gene data show CDR1 as KGHSH and CDR2 as LQKENI. V gave up 4 bases and J gave up 2 bases; unmatched junction bases: 12. The CDR3 is 17 amino acids. The CDR3 DNA is TGTGCCAGCTCACTTCCCCCGACTAGCCCACTCACAGATACGCAGTATTTT. Translation gives CASSLPPTSPLTDTQYF.

The J gene is TRBJ1-5, the V gene TRBV19, with TRBD1 identical over 12 bases. Trimming at V came to 6 bases and at J to 7 bases, leaving 13 bases not matched to a gene. Germline CDR1 LNHDA, CDR2 SQIVND (reference sequence). The CDR3 covers 17 residues. The CDR3 here is CASRTNRDRGPVQPQHF. Written as DNA, the CDR3 is TGTGCCAGTAGAACTAACCGGGACAGGGGGCCTGTACAGCCCCAGCATTTT.

A single count supports this clone. The genes are TRBV19 and TRBJ2-7; 9 bases fit TRBD1. Trimming cost V 6 bases and J 0 bases; bases outside gene matches: 6. The CDR3 has 15 residues. Germline CDR1 LNHDA, CDR2 SQIVND (reference sequence). The CDR3 loop is CASSTPGQGSYEQYF. In nucleotides, the CDR3 is TGTGCCAGTAGCACTCCGGGACAGGGCTCCTACGAGCAGTACTTC.